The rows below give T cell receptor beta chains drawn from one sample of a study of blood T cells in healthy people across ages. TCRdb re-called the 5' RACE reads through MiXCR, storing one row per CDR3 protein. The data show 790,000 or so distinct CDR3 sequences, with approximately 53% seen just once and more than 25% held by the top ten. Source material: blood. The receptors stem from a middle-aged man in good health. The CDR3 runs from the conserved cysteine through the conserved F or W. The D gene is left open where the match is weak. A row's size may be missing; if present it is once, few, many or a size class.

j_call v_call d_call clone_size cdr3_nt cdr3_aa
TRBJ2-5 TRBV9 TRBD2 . TGTGCCAGCAGCCCGGGACTAGCGGGAATCCAAGAGACCCAGTACTTC CASSPGLAGIQETQYF
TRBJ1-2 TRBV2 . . TGTGCCAGCAGTGTCGAGAGGGATCCTAACTATGGCTACACCTTC CASSVERDPNYGYTF
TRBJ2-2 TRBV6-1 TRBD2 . TGTGCCAGCAGTGAGTCGGGACTAGCGGGGGTGACCGGGGAGCTGTTTTTT CASSESGLAGVTGELFF
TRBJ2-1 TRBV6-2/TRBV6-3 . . TGTGCCAGTACGACAGACCAGATGAACAATGAGCAGTTCTTC CASTTDQMNNEQFF
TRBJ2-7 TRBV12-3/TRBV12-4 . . TGTGCCAGCAGTCTCCCAGGTTTCGAGCAGTACTTC CASSLPGFEQYF
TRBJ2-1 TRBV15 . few TGTGCCACCAGCAGACCAGGGAAGCAGTTCTTC CATSRPGKQFF
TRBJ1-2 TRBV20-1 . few TGCAGTGCTAGACCTCCAGGGACCGCTGGCTACACCTTC CSARPPGTAGYTF
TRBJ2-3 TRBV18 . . TGTGCCAGCTCACCACCGGTCCGATCTAGCACAGATGCGCAGTATTTT CASSPPVRSSTDAQYF
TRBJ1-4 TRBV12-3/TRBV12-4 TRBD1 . TGTGCCAGCAGTGTTGACAGGGGTAATGAAAAACTGTTTTTT CASSVDRGNEKLFF
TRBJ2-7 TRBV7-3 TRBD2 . TGTGCCAGCAGCCCAGTAGCGGGATCCCTCTACGAGCAGTACTTC CASSPVAGSLYEQYF
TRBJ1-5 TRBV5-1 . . TGCGCCAGCAGCCGCACCTCGGGAGATCAGCCCCAGCATTTT CASSRTSGDQPQHF